These 19 T cell receptor beta chains share one sample of origin, sequenced in a study of T cells after yellow fever vaccination. TCRdb re-called the 5' RACE reads through MiXCR, storing one row per CDR3 protein. The data contain hundreds of thousands of distinct CDR3 sequences, 13% of them seen just once; the ten biggest clones take up over 12%. The sequences come from PBMCs, collected on the day of the yellow fever booster vaccination. Receptors were obtained from a man aged 30 to 39 who received the YFV17D yellow fever vaccine.

This clonotype was seen many times. The gene calls are TRBV5-1 and TRBJ2-1, with D possibly matching TRBD2 (5 bases). Germline values: CDR1 SGHRS, CDR2 YFSETQ. V was pared by 4 bases and J by 1 base, with 15 bases between. The CDR3 is 16 residues long. CDR3 amino acids: CASSPLAASSYNEQFF. For the CDR3, the DNA is TGCGCCAGCAGCCCGCTAGCCGCGAGTTCCTACAATGAGCAGTTCTTC.

V and J are TRBV6-5 and TRBJ2-7; TRBD2 matches at 7 bases. The V segment lost 2 bases and the J segment 2 bases; nucleotides outside the gene matches: 3. This CDR3 contains 14 residues. Germline V gives CDR1 MNHEY, CDR2 SVGAGI. The CDR3 nucleotides are TGTGCCAGCAGTTACGTAGCGGGTACCTACGAGCAGTACTTC. Translated, it gives CASSYVAGTYEQYF.

In this sample, this clonotype turned up many times. This chain connects TRBV5-6 to TRBJ2-7; TRBD2 matches at 9 bases. V lost 4 bases and J lost 3; bases outside the gene matches: 5. This CDR3 spans 14 amino acids. Germline V gene sequence: CDR1 SGHDT, CDR2 YYEEEE. CDR3 DNA: TGTGCCAGCAGCCTGACTAGCGGATACTACGAGCAGTACTTC. Protein: CASSLTSGYYEQYF.

This clonotype was seen only a few times. The chain is built from TRBV9 and TRBJ2-3; TRBD2 aligns across 14 bases. Germline V gene data show CDR1 as SGDLS and CDR2 as YYNGEE. The CDR3 length is 17 residues. The junction had 4 bases not matched to a gene; V was cut back by 4 bases and J by 0 bases. The CDR3 here is CASSPGLAGASTDTQYF. The CDR3 DNA sequence: TGTGCCAGCAGCCCGGGACTAGCGGGGGCTAGCACAGATACGCAGTATTTT.

This clonotype appeared once. The chain employs TRBV10-3 and TRBJ2-1, with 8 bases matching TRBD2. Germline-derived CDR1 and CDR2 are ENHRY and SYGVKD. V dropped 2 bases and J dropped 6; count of bases not matched to a gene: 6. The CDR3 runs 15 residues. As DNA, the CDR3 is TGTGCCATCAGTGAGAGAGCGGGAGTCTCCAATGAGCAGTTCTTC. It translates to CAISERAGVSNEQFF.

This clonotype was seen a handful of times. The V call is TRBV20-1, the J call TRBJ2-4; TRBD1 aligns across 9 bases. V lost 6 bases and J lost 2; bases outside the gene matches: 11. CDR1 is DFQATT, CDR2 SNEGSKA, per germline (reference sequence). CDR3 length: 16 amino acids. CDR3 sequence reads: CSAEALDRGTKNIQYF. Written as DNA, the CDR3 is TGCAGTGCAGAAGCTTTGGACAGGGGAACCAAAAACATTCAGTACTTC.

The CDR3 is CAGRDSGANVLTF. Written as DNA, the CDR3 is TGTGCCGGACGGGACTCTGGGGCCAACGTCCTGACTTTC. This chain joins TRBV19 and TRBJ2-6; D may be TRBD2 (5 bases). The CDR3 has 13 residues. Germline CDR1 reads LNHDA; CDR2 reads SQIVND (reference sequence). V lost 11 bases and J 0 bases, leaving 8 bases between the germline ends.

This clonotype has just a few counts. The chain is built from TRBV4-3 and TRBJ2-1; D unclear. The germline CDR1 and CDR2 sequences are LGHNA and YSLEER. The V and J ends lost 0 bases and 3 bases respectively, with 15 bases between them. The CDR3 consists of 17 residues. In DNA, the CDR3 is TGCGCCAGCAGCCAAGATACTTCCGGACCCCGCTACAATGAGCAGTTCTTC. Protein: CASSQDTSGPRYNEQFF.

CDR3 sequence: CASSLSLRNEQYF. CDR3 coding DNA: TGTGCCAGCAGCTTATCCCTTCGGAACGAGCAGTACTTC. This rearrangement joins TRBV7-2 to TRBJ2-7; D is uncertain. CDR1 is SGHTA and CDR2 is FQGNSA in the germline V gene. This CDR3 has 13 residues. Deletions cut 2 bases from V and 5 bases from J, with 10 bases between.

Only one count was recorded for this clonotype. This chain uses TRBV14 with TRBJ2-1; 11 nucleotides match TRBD2. V shed 4 bases, J shed 4 bases, and the junction held 15 bases outside the gene matches. The CDR3 has 19 residues. Looked up from germline, CDR1 is SGHDN and CDR2 is FVKESK. Here the CDR3 DNA reads TGTGCCAGCAGCCTAAGCCGCTACTTGGTAGCGGGAGGGTACAATGAGCAGTTCTTC. Protein: CASSLSRYLVAGGYNEQFF.

This clonotype was recorded many times. The chain couples TRBV18 to TRBJ2-3; 8 bases are a match to TRBD2. The V segment lost 3 bases and the J segment 6 bases; nucleotides outside the gene matches: 5. Germline V gene sequence: CDR1 KGHSH, CDR2 LQKENI. This CDR3 spans 14 amino acids. This CDR3 is CASSPGLGSDTQYF. In DNA, the CDR3 is TGTGCCAGCTCACCGGGACTAGGGAGCGATACGCAGTATTTT.

This clonotype was counted only a few times. The V and J genes are TRBV20-1 and TRBJ1-6; 7 positions match TRBD1. The germline V gene has CDR1 DFQATT and CDR2 SNEGSKA (reference sequence). Unmatched junction bases numbered 12, after V lost 6 bases and J lost 7 bases. The CDR3 contains 15 residues. CDR3 region: CSAFLSGTANSPLHF. In nucleotides, the CDR3 is TGCAGTGCGTTCCTCAGCGGGACAGCCAATTCACCCCTCCACTTT.

J is TRBJ1-2 and V is TRBV20-1, with D possibly matching TRBD1 (5 bases). This CDR3 is 14 amino acids long. The ends were cut back, 6 bases at V and 8 bases at J, with 22 bases in the middle. Germline V gene sequence: CDR1 DFQATT, CDR2 SNEGSKA (reference sequence). CDR3 sequence: CSADSSSRFLGYTF. The CDR3 nucleotides are TGCAGTGCCGACAGTTCCTCCCGCTTTTTGGGCTACACCTTC.

This clonotype has at least ten counts. V gene TRBV7-2 combines with J gene TRBJ2-6, with D perhaps TRBD2 (5 bases). V was cut by 3 bases and J by 0 bases, with 6 bases left in between. The CDR3 spans 15 residues. CDR1 and CDR2 (germline): SGHTA, FQGNSA. Written as DNA, the CDR3 is TGTGCCAGCAGCTTTCGGGGCTCTGGGGCCAACGTCCTGACTTTC. Translated: CASSFRGSGANVLTF.

This clonotype was seen at least ten times. Germline is not matched at one junction end, which may reflect a read error. V usage is TRBV7-2 and J usage is TRBJ2-7; TRBD2 matches 11 bases. The CDR3 is made up of 14 amino acids. CDR1 and CDR2 from the germline V gene are SGHTA and FQGNSA. The CDR3 DNA sequence: TGTGCCAGCAGTTTAGCGGGAGGGCCCTACGAGCAGTACTTC. The encoded protein is CASSLAGGPYEQYF. Looking up the rest from reference TRBV7-2 and TRBJ2-7 gives the full variable domain: GAGVSQSPSNKVTEKGKDVELRCDPISGHTALYWYRQSLGQGLEFLIYFQGNSAPDKSGLPSDRFSAERTGGSVSTLTIQRTQQEDSAVYLCASSLAGGPYEQYFGPGTRLTVT.

This clonotype has a handful of counts. The chain has TRBV3-1 and TRBJ2-3; 9 bases align to TRBD2. The CDR3 length is 15 residues. CDR1 and CDR2 (germline): LGHDT, YNNKEL (reference sequence). Germline trimming cut 1 base from V and 5 bases from J; bases unmatched to any gene: 4. The CDR3 spells CASSQGGRARDTQYF. The DNA for the CDR3 is TGTGCCAGCAGCCAAGGCGGGAGGGCCCGAGATACGCAGTATTTT.

This clonotype was counted ten times or more. This sequence joins TRBV4-3 and TRBJ2-4; 8 positions agree with TRBD1. V shed 0 bases and J 10 bases; nucleotides not matched to a gene: 8. The germline V gene encodes CDR1 LGHNA and CDR2 YSLEER. The CDR3 has 15 residues. The CDR3 here is CASSQDRQGADIQYF. The CDR3 DNA sequence: TGCGCCAGCAGCCAAGATCGGCAGGGGGCAGATATTCAGTACTTC.

DNA of the CDR3: TGCGCCAGCAGTCAATCAGAATTCAACAATGAGCAGTTCTTC. Amino acids: CASSQSEFNNEQFF. The chain uses TRBV23-1 and TRBJ2-1; D uncertain. TRBV23-1 is labeled an ORF, and its function is uncertain. Trimming removed 0 bases at V and 5 bases at J, with 8 bases between. This CDR3 region has 14 residues.

This clonotype was seen a handful of times. This chain uses TRBV11-2 with TRBJ2-1; 14 bases line up with TRBD2. CDR3 size: 20 residues. The junction had 11 bases not matched to a gene; V was cut back by 4 bases and J by 0 bases. From germline, CDR1 is SGHAT and CDR2 FQNNGV. The CDR3 is CASSSGTGTSGRSSYNEQFF. DNA for the CDR3: TGTGCCAGCAGCTCAGGCACCGGGACTAGCGGGAGAAGCTCCTACAATGAGCAGTTCTTC.